A single sample is the source of the 7 T cell receptor beta chains below, sequenced in a study of blood T cell repertoires in COVID-19. Sequencing used immunoSEQ multiplex PCR; TCRdb keeps in-frame clones, though not all of them. Among 250,000 to 300,000 clones listed, approximately 90% were seen once. Sequenced: peripheral blood. These receptors originate from a woman aged 25 to 45 with COVID-19, enrolled during active disease.

The gene calls are TRBV7-9 and TRBJ1-2; D might be TRBD1 (5 bases). CDR3 length: 13 amino acids. In germline, CDR1 is SEHNR, CDR2 FQNEAQ (reference sequence). Trimming took off 5 bases at V and 8 bases at J, with 15 bases between the two ends. The CDR3 reads CASSPSGGGGYTF. The DNA for the CDR3 is TGTGCCAGCAGCCCGTCCGGGGGTGGAGGCTACACCTTC.

This clone was detected a few times. The chain combines TRBV28 with TRBJ2-7, with TRBD2 identical over 9 bases. The germline gives CDR1 MDHEN, CDR2 SYDVKM. Trimming at V came to 6 bases and at J to 2 bases, leaving 5 bases not matched to a gene. The CDR3 is 14 residues long. CDR3 loop: CASRSSGVPYEQYF. The CDR3 DNA is TGTGCCAGCAGGTCTAGCGGGGTCCCCTACGAGCAGTACTTC.

The chain links TRBV29-1 to TRBJ2-1, with D unresolved. In germline, CDR1 is SQVTM, CDR2 ANQGSEA. The CDR3 is 14 residues long. V lost 5 bases and J 4 bases, leaving 15 bases between the germline ends. The CDR3 protein is CSVQVGGFYNEQFF. The CDR3 nucleotides are TGCAGCGTTCAAGTTGGCGGATTTTACAATGAGCAGTTCTTC.

V and J are TRBV7-9 and TRBJ1-2; the match to TRBD1 covers 10 bases. The CDR3 spans 15 residues. Germline V gives CDR1 SEHNR, CDR2 FQNEAQ (reference sequence). Unmatched junction bases numbered 7, after V lost 1 base and J lost 8 bases. DNA for the CDR3: TGTGCCAGCAGCTTAGGACAGGGGGCGTTGGACGGCTACACCTTC. Its protein is CASSLGQGALDGYTF.

The chain uses TRBV28 and TRBJ1-2; D is perhaps TRBD1 (6 bases). Per the germline V gene, CDR1 is MDHEN and CDR2 is SYDVKM. V dropped 8 bases and J dropped 1 base, with 23 bases sitting between them. The CDR3 extends over 17 amino acids. The CDR3 reads CASARGLGHGDNYGYTF. The CDR3 bases are TGTGCCAGCGCCAGGGGTCTGGGACATGGCGATAACTATGGCTACACCTTC.

The chain combines TRBV7-9 with TRBJ1-6, with TRBD1 identical over 9 bases. The length of the CDR3 is 17 residues. Germline values: CDR1 SEHNR, CDR2 FQNEAQ (reference sequence). J was trimmed by 8 bases and V by 5 bases; bases with no gene match: 13. The CDR3 bases are TGTGCCAGCAGCCGACTGAGGGACAGGGCACAAGATTCACCCCTCCACTTT. Translating it yields CASSRLRDRAQDSPLHF.

The rearrangement links TRBV5-1 to TRBJ1-2; the D gene is possibly TRBD1 (6 bases). There are 18 residues in the CDR3. Germline V gives CDR1 SGHRS, CDR2 YFSETQ. The ends were cut back, 2 bases at V and 6 bases at J, with 26 bases in the middle. The CDR3 is CASSLLTVVGSEGDGYTF. CDR3 DNA: TGCGCCAGCAGCTTACTAACCGTCGTTGGCAGCGAGGGGGATGGCTACACCTTC.